This is a list of T cell receptor beta chains from one sample in a study of T cells in Graves' hyperthyroidism and ophthalmopathy. One entry per CDR3 protein, called by TCRdb with MiXCR from the multiplex PCR reads. Here the sample spans 450,000 to 650,000 distinct CDR3 sequences, 14% being singletons. Specimen: blood. These receptors were obtained from a woman under 30 with Graves' ophthalmopathy. CDR3s include the opening cysteine and the closing phenylalanine or tryptophan. D genes are given only for firm matches. Clone sizes are given selectively: once, few, many, or a class where the clone is expanded.

V,J,D,size,DNA,CDR3
TRBV27,TRBJ1-3,NA,NA,TGTGCCAGCATAGGCCTGAGCTCTGGAAACACCATATATTTT,CASIGLSSGNTIYF
TRBV2,TRBJ2-1,TRBD2,many,TGTGCCAGCAGTGATTGGCTAGCGGGAAAGTTCTTC,CASSDWLAGKFF
TRBV7-2,TRBJ1-1,NA,many,TGTGCCAGCAGGTGGGGTTGGGCAGGGACCACTGAAGCTTTCTTT,CASRWGWAGTTEAFF
TRBV5-8,TRBJ2-7,TRBD1,NA,TGTGCCAGCAGCTTCCCTCTGACAGGGGGCGACGAGCAGTACTTC,CASSFPLTGGDEQYF
TRBV28,TRBJ1-4,NA,few,TGTGCCAGCAGTTTGTTCCCCAGCACCAAAACTACAACTAATGAAAAACTGTTTTTT,CASSLFPSTKTTTNEKLFF
TRBV24-1,TRBJ2-1,TRBD2,many,TGTGCCACCAGTGATCACGGGACTAGCGGGAGTGATGAGCAGTTCTTC,CATSDHGTSGSDEQFF
TRBV9,TRBJ2-3,TRBD2,many,TGTGCCAGCAGCGTAGTTGAAGCGGGGAGCACAGATACGCAGTATTTT,CASSVVEAGSTDTQYF
TRBV28,TRBJ1-1,NA,NA,TGTGCCAGCAAGGGTACAGGGAGGGCTTTCTTT,CASKGTGRAFF
TRBV7-3,TRBJ2-3,NA,many,TGTGCCAGCAGCTTAGGGACACCTCCAGATACGCAGTATTTT,CASSLGTPPDTQYF
TRBV5-6,TRBJ2-7,TRBD1,NA,TGTGCCAGCAGCTCGAAGATGGACAGGGGGGCTTTCTACGAGCAGTACTTC,CASSSKMDRGAFYEQYF
TRBV5-8,TRBJ2-7,NA,many,TGTGCCAGCAGCTTTGGCAGGACCTCCTACGAGCAGTACTTC,CASSFGRTSYEQYF
TRBV6-1,TRBJ1-5,TRBD1,many,TGTGCCAGCAGTGAAATGACAGGGGGCATTAATCAGCCCCAGCATTTT,CASSEMTGGINQPQHF
TRBV28,TRBJ2-4,NA,many,TGTGCCAGCAGCGGGACCGGCAGGGCCAAAAACATTCAGTACTTC,CASSGTGRAKNIQYF
TRBV6-1,TRBJ1-1,NA,many,TGTGCCAGCAGGCTTATCTCAGACACTGAAGCTTTCTTT,CASRLISDTEAFF
TRBV28,TRBJ1-3,TRBD1,many,TGTGCCAGCAGTTCCCCGGGACAGGGCCATGGAAACACCATATATTTT,CASSSPGQGHGNTIYF
TRBV6-1,TRBJ1-2,NA,few,TGTGCCAGCAGTCTACAGGGACCAGTAAACTATGGCTACACCTTC,CASSLQGPVNYGYTF
TRBV6-2/TRBV6-3,TRBJ2-5,NA,few,TGTGCCACCCAAACACTCGGAGGAGTACCGACGCAAGAGACCCAGTACTTC,CATQTLGGVPTQETQYF
TRBV7-9,TRBJ2-2,TRBD2,few,TGTGCCAGCAGCATAATAGCGGGAGGGCCGGTCGGGGAGCTGTTTTTT,CASSIIAGGPVGELFF
TRBV5-8,TRBJ2-1,NA,NA,TGTGCCAGCAGCCGCGTGGGGTCGGCCTACAGTGAGCAGTTCTTC,CASSRVGSAYSEQFF
TRBV10-2,TRBJ1-5,NA,NA,TGCGCCAGCAGGGTCGATGGGCAGCCCCAGCATTTT,CASRVDGQPQHF
TRBV27,TRBJ2-1,NA,NA,TGTGCCAGCAGCCAAGACGGAGGAAATGGGCAGTTCTTC,CASSQDGGNGQFF
TRBV11-2,TRBJ2-1,TRBD1,NA,TGTGCCAGCAGCTTAAGACAGGGGTCCGCCTATGAGCAGTTCTTC,CASSLRQGSAYEQFF
TRBV28,TRBJ2-1,NA,few,TGTGCCAGCAGGCCTGTTTGGACAGAGTCCTACAATGAGCAGTTCTTC,CASRPVWTESYNEQFF
TRBV24-1,TRBJ2-7,NA,many,TGTGCCACCAGTACCCAAGGGGCGGACGAGCAGTACTTC,CATSTQGADEQYF
TRBV29-1,TRBJ2-3,NA,many,TGCAGCGTTGGAATTGAGAGCACAGATACGCAGTATTTT,CSVGIESTDTQYF
TRBV18,TRBJ2-7,NA,few,TGTGCCAGCTCACTTGAGCCGTTGGTCAGCTCCTACGAGCAGTACTTC,CASSLEPLVSSYEQYF
TRBV7-6,TRBJ2-1,TRBD2,many,TGTGCCAGCAGCATCTGGACTAGCGGGAGGAAGGATGAGCAGTTCTTC,CASSIWTSGRKDEQFF
TRBV6-2/TRBV6-3,TRBJ2-7,NA,many,TGTGCCAGCAGTTACACCCCATTCGAGCAGTACTTC,CASSYTPFEQYF
TRBV3-1,TRBJ1-1,TRBD1,many,TGTGCCAGCAGCCCACAGGGGCTTGGGACTGAAGCTTTCTTT,CASSPQGLGTEAFF
TRBV10-3,TRBJ2-1,TRBD2,many,TGTGCCATCAGTGGACGACTAGCGGGAGACAATGAGCAGTTCTTC,CAISGRLAGDNEQFF
TRBV5-5,TRBJ1-5,TRBD1,many,TGTGCCAGCAGCTGGGAGACAGGGTACAATCAGCCCCAGCATTTT,CASSWETGYNQPQHF
TRBV6-5,TRBJ2-3,NA,many,TGTGCCAGCAGTTACTCGAGGGGGAGCGCCGAACATCTCACAGATACGCAGTATTTT,CASSYSRGSAEHLTDTQYF
TRBV20-1,TRBJ2-2,NA,many,TGCAGTGCTAGAGATCTGAGACAGCCCCTCGGGGAGCTGTTTTTT,CSARDLRQPLGELFF
TRBV19,TRBJ1-3,NA,few,TGTGCCAGTAGTACAGCCTCTGGAAACACCATATATTTT,CASSTASGNTIYF
TRBV28,TRBJ2-1,NA,many,TGTGCCAGCAGTTTACCCTCGGGGCAGCGATATCGGGGTGAGCAGTTCTTC,CASSLPSGQRYRGEQFF
TRBV7-2,TRBJ2-7,TRBD2,many,TGTGCCAGCAGCTTAAACGGGAGGGCCGTCTACGAGCAGTACTTC,CASSLNGRAVYEQYF
TRBV28,TRBJ2-7,TRBD2,many,TGTGCCAGCAGTTTACCGACTAGCGGGAGGGCCGGAGAGCAGTACTTC,CASSLPTSGRAGEQYF
TRBV7-8,TRBJ1-5,TRBD1,NA,TGTGCCAGCAGCTTAGGGACAGGGGGCCGGCAGCCCCAGCATTTT,CASSLGTGGRQPQHF
TRBV12-3/TRBV12-4,TRBJ1-1,NA,many,TGTGCCAGCAGTTTAGCGACAGGCCCAATGAACACTGAAGCTTTCTTT,CASSLATGPMNTEAFF
TRBV18,TRBJ2-3,TRBD2,many,TGTGCCAGCTCACTTGGACTAGCGCAAACAGATACGCAGTATTTT,CASSLGLAQTDTQYF
TRBV27,TRBJ1-5,NA,many,TGTGCCAGCAGTTTATTTGTTCGGCAAGGCAATCAGCCCCAGCATTTT,CASSLFVRQGNQPQHF
TRBV10-3,TRBJ2-3,NA,NA,TGTGCCATCACCGAAACCGGGGGCCTGTACACAGATACGCAGTATTTT,CAITETGGLYTDTQYF
TRBV5-1,TRBJ1-1,NA,NA,TGCGCCAGCAGCTGGTCGACGGGGGCGCGGGACACTGAAGCTTTCTTT,CASSWSTGARDTEAFF
TRBV10-3,TRBJ1-1,TRBD1,many,TGTGCCATCAGCCCGGGACAGGGGCTGAACACTGAAGCTTTCTTT,CAISPGQGLNTEAFF
TRBV5-1,TRBJ2-1,TRBD1,few,TGCGCCAGCAGCTTGCAGGGACAGGGATACAATGAGCAGTTCTTC,CASSLQGQGYNEQFF
TRBV9,TRBJ2-7,TRBD1,many,TGTGCCAGCAGCCCCCGCGGACAGGGTCAGCTTTACGAGCAGTACTTC,CASSPRGQGQLYEQYF
TRBV9,TRBJ2-5,NA,NA,TGTGCCAGCAGCCCCCCGGGCCCACACGAGACCCAGTACTTC,CASSPPGPHETQYF
TRBV7-2,TRBJ1-2,TRBD1,many,TGTGCCAGCAGCTTGGGACAGAGTTCTAACTATGGCTACACCTTC,CASSLGQSSNYGYTF
TRBV20-1,TRBJ1-2,NA,many,TGCAGTGCTGAAATTCTAAGACGGACAGTGACCCCCTATGGCTACACCTTC,CSAEILRRTVTPYGYTF
TRBV6-6,TRBJ1-5,NA,many,TGTGCCAGCAGTTACTCTGGAGGGGACCGTCAGCCCCAGCATTTT,CASSYSGGDRQPQHF
TRBV6-6,TRBJ1-6,NA,NA,TGTGCCAGCAGTTACTCAGCAAAACCCTTTAATAAGTTGTCCTATAATTCACCCCTCCACTTT,CASSYSAKPFNKLSYNSPLHF
TRBV6-2/TRBV6-3,TRBJ1-5,NA,many,TGTGCCAGCAGTTACTTGGCGGAGAATCAGCCCCAGCATTTT,CASSYLAENQPQHF
TRBV20-1,TRBJ2-7,NA,NA,TGCAGTGCTAGTTGGGGGAACTCCTACGAGCAGTACTTC,CSASWGNSYEQYF
TRBV30,TRBJ1-1,NA,many,TGTGCCTGGAGTGTATTCCTGAACACTGAAGCTTTCTTT,CAWSVFLNTEAFF
TRBV11-1,TRBJ2-3,TRBD2,many,TGTGCCAGCAGCTTTCGTCTAGCGGGAGAGACAGATACGCAGTATTTT,CASSFRLAGETDTQYF
TRBV29-1,TRBJ1-4,NA,many,TGCAGCGTTGTAGCAACTAATGAAAAACTGTTTTTT,CSVVATNEKLFF
TRBV10-1,TRBJ2-2,TRBD1,many,TGCGCCAGCAGTGAGACGGGACAGCCCGGGGAGCTGTTTTTT,CASSETGQPGELFF
TRBV20-1,TRBJ1-2,NA,many,TGCAGTGCTAGCCTGGACAACCGGACAGAATCCCTCAACTATGGCTACACCTTC,CSASLDNRTESLNYGYTF
TRBV7-2,TRBJ2-7,NA,many,TGTGCCAGCAGCTCCCCGGGGGCGCGACACGAGCAGTACTTC,CASSSPGARHEQYF